Following are 3 T cell receptor beta chains from one sample sequenced in a study of CD8+ T cells in alopecia areata. Treatment given: oral pan-JAK inhibitor, 5-10 mg twice daily. RNA, once extracted, was reverse transcribed into cDNA for use as the sequencing template. Sequencing used immunoSEQ multiplex PCR; TCRdb keeps in-frame clones, though not all of them. The sample lists 250,000 to 300,000 clones; nearly 60% were seen once. Sequencing used CD4+ T cells sorted from blood, obtained at week 24, from a patient treated with tofacitinib. The receptors were sampled from a human donor with alopecia areata.

In its sample, this clone was seen a few times. The chain uses TRBV23-1 and TRBJ1-2, with 8 bases aligning to TRBD1. TRBV23-1 is given ORF status, its function remaining uncertain. The CDR3 is 12 residues long. The ends lost 9 bases at V and 3 bases at J; junction bases unmatched: 3. This CDR3 is CARTDRDYGYTF. The CDR3 DNA reads TGCGCCAGGACGGACAGGGACTATGGCTACACCTTC.

The CDR3 protein is CASNAYYNEQFF. The CDR3 nucleotides read TGTGCCAGCAACGCTTACTACAATGAGCAGTTCTTC. This chain joins TRBV28 and TRBJ2-1; no reliable D call. Germline values: CDR1 MDHEN, CDR2 SYDVKM. The CDR3 is 12 residues long. V shed 7 bases and J shed 3 bases, with 7 bases lying between them.

The chain uses TRBV19 and TRBJ2-6, with unresolved D. V lost 4 bases, J lost 2 bases, and 3 bases lay in between. The germline V gene has CDR1 LNHDA and CDR2 SQIVND (reference sequence). The CDR3 is made up of 13 amino acids. Here the CDR3 reads CASSTAGANVLTF. CDR3 nucleotides: TGTGCCAGTAGTACAGCTGGGGCCAACGTCCTGACTTTC.